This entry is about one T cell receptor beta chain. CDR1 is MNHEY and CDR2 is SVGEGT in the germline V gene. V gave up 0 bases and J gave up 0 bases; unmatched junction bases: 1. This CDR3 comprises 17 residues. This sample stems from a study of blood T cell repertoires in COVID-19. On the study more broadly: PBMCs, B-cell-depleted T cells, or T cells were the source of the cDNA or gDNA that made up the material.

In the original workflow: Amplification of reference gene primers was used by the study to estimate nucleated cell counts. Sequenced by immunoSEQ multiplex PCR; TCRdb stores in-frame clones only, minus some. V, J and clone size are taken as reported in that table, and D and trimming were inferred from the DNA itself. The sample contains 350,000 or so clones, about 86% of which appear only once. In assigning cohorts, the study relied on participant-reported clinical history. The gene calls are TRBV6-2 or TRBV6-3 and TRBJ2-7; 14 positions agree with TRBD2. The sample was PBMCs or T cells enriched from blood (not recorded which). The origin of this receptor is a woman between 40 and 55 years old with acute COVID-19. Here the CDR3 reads CASSYSGTSGGSYEQYF. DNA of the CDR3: TGTGCCAGCAGTTACTCTGGGACTAGCGGGGGCTCCTACGAGCAGTACTTC.